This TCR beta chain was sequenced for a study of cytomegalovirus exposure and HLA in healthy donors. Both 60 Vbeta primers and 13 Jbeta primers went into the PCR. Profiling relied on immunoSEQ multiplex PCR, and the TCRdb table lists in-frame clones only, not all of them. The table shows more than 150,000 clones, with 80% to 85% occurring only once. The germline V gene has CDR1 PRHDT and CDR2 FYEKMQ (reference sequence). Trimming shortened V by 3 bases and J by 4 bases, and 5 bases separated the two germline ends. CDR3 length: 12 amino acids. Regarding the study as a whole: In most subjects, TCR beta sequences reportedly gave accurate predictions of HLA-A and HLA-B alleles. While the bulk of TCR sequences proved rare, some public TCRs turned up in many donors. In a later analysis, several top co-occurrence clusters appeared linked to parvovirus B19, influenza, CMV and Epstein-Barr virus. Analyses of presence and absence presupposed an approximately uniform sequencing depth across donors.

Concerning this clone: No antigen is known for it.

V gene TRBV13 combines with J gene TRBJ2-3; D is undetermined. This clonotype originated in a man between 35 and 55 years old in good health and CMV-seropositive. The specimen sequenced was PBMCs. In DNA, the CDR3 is TGTGCCAGCAGCTTCACACCAGATACGCAGTATTTT. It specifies CASSFTPDTQYF. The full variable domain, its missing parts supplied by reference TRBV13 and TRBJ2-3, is AAGVIQSPRHLIKEKRETATLKCYPIPRHDTVYWYQQGPGQDPQFLISFYEKMQSDKGSIPDRFSAQQFSDYHSELNMSSLELGDSALYFCASSFTPDTQYFGPGTRLTVL.